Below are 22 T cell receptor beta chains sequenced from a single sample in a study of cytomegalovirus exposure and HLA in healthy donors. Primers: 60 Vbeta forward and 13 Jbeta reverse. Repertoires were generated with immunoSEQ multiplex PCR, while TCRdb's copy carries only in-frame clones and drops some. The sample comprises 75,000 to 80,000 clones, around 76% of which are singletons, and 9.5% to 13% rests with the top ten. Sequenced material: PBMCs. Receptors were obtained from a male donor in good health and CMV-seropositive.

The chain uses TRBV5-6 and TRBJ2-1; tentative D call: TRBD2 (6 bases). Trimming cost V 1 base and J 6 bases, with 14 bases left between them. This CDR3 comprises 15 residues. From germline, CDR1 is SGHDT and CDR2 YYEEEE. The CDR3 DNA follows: TGTGCCAGCAGCTTGATAGGCCTCGGGGGCAATGAGCAGTTCTTC. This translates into CASSLIGLGGNEQFF. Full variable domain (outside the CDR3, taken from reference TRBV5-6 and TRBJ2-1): DAGVTQSPTHLIKTRGQQVTLRCSPKSGHDTVSWYQQALGQGPQFIFQYYEEEERQRGNFPDRFSGHQFPNYSSELNVNALLLGDSALYLCASSLIGLGGNEQFFGPGTRLTVL.

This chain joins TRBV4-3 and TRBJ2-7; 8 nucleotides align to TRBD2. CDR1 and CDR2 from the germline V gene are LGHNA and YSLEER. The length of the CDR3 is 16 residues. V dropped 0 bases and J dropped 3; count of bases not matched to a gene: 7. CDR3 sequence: CASSQDGTSSVYEQYF. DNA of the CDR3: TGCGCCAGCAGCCAAGACGGGACTAGTTCAGTCTACGAGCAGTACTTC.

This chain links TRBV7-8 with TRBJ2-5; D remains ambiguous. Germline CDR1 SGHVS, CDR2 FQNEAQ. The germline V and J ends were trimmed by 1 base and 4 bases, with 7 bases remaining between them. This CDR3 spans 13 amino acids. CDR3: CASSLDSRETQYF. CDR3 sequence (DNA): TGTGCCAGCAGCTTAGATAGTCGAGAGACCCAGTACTTC.

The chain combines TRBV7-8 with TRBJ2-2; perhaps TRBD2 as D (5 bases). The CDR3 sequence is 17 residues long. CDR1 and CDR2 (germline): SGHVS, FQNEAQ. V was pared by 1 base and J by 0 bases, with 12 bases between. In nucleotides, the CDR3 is TGTGCCAGCAGCTTAGGAGAGGGTCCCGCGAACACCGGGGAGCTGTTTTTT. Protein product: CASSLGEGPANTGELFF.

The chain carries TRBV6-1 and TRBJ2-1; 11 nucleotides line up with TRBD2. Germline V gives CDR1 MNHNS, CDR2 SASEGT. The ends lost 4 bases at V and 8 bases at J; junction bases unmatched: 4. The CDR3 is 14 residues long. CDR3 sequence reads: CASSVAGGRDEQFF. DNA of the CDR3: TGTGCCAGCAGTGTAGCGGGAGGGCGCGATGAGCAGTTCTTC.

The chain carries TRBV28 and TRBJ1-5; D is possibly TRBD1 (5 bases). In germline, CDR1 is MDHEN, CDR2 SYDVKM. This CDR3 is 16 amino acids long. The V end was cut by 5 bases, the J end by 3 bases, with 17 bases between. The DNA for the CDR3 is TGTGCCAGCAGTCCCCAGTGGGCAGGGAACAATCAGCCCCAGCATTTT. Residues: CASSPQWAGNNQPQHF.

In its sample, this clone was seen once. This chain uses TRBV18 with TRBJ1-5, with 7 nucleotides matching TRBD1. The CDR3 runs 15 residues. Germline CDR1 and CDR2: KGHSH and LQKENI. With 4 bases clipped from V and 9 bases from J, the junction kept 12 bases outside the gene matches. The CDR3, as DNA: TGTGCCAGCTCACGGGACAGAGAAGCAAGGTTGCCCCAGCATTTT. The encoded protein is CASSRDREARLPQHF.

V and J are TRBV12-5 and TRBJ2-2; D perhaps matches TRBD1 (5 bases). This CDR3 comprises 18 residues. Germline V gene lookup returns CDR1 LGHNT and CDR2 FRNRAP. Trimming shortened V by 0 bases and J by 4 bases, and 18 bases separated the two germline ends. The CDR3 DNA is TGTGCTAGTGGTTTGGTACTCTTTAAGGGGTCGGGCACCGGGGAGCTGTTTTTT. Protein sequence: CASGLVLFKGSGTGELFF.

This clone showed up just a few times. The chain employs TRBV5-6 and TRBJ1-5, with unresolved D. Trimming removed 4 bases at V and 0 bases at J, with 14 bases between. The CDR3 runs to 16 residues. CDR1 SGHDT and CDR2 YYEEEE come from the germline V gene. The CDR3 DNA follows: TGTGCCAGCAGCCTTGGTATAGTAGATAGCAATCAGCCCCAGCATTTT. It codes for CASSLGIVDSNQPQHF. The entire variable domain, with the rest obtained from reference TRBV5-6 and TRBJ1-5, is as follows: DAGVTQSPTHLIKTRGQQVTLRCSPKSGHDTVSWYQQALGQGPQFIFQYYEEEERQRGNFPDRFSGHQFPNYSSELNVNALLLGDSALYLCASSLGIVDSNQPQHFGDGTRLSIL.

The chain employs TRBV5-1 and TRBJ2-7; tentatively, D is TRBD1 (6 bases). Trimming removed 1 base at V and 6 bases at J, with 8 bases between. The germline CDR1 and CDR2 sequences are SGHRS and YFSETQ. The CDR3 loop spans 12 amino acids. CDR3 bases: TGCGCCAGCAGCTTGACAGGGACCGAGCAGTACTTC. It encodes CASSLTGTEQYF.

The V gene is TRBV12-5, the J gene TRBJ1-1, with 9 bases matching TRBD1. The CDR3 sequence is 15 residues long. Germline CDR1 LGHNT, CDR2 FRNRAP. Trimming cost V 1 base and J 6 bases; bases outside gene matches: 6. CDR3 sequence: CASGLGDRESAEAFF. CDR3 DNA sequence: TGTGCTAGTGGTTTGGGGGACAGGGAGTCCGCTGAAGCTTTCTTT.

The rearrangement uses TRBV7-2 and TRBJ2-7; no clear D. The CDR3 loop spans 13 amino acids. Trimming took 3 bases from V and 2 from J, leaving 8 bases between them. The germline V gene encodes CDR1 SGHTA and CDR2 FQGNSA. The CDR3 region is CASSFTGTYEQYF. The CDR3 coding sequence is TGTGCCAGCAGCTTTACGGGTACCTACGAGCAGTACTTC.

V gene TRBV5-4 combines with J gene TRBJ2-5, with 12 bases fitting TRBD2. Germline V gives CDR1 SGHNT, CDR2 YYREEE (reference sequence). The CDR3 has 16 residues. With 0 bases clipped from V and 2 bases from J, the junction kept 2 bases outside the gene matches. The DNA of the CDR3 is TGTGCCAGCAGCTTGGCACTAGCGGGAGGTCAAGAGACCCAGTACTTC. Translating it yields CASSLALAGGQETQYF.

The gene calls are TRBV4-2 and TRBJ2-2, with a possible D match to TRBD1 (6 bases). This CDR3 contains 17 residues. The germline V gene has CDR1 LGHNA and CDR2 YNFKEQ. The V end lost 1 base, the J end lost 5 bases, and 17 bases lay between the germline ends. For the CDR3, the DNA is TGTGCCAGCAGCCAAGTTATGCCAGGGGCTCTGACCGGGGAGCTGTTTTTT. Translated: CASSQVMPGALTGELFF.

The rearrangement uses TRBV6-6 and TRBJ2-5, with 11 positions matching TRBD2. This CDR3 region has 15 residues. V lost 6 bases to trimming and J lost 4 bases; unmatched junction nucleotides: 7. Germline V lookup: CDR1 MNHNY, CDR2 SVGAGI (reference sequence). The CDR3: CASRFVAGGTETQYF. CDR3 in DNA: TGTGCCAGCAGATTCGTAGCGGGGGGGACAGAGACCCAGTACTTC.

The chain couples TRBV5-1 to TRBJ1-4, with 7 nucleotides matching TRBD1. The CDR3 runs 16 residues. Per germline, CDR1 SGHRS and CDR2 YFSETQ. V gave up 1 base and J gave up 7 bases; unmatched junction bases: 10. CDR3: CASSLTGAGGGEKLFF. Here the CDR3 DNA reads TGCGCCAGCAGCTTGACAGGGGCCGGCGGCGGTGAAAAACTGTTTTTT.

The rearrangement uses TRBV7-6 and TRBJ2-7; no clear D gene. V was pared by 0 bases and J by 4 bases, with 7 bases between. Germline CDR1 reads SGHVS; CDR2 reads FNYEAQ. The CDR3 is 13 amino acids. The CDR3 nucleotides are TGTGCCAGCAGCTTAGCGCCAGGATACGAGCAGTACTTC. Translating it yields CASSLAPGYEQYF. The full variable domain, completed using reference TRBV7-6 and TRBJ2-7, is GAGVSQSPRYKVTKRGQDVALRCDPISGHVSLYWYRQALGQGPEFLTYFNYEAQQDKSGLPNDRFSAERPEGSISTLTIQRTEQRDSAMYRCASSLAPGYEQYFGPGTRLTVT.

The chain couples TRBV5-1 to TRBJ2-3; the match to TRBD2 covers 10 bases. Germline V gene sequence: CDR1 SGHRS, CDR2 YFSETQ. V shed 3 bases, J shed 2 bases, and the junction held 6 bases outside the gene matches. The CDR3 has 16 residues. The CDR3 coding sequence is TGCGCCAGCAGCTACGGGACTAGCGTACCCACAGATACGCAGTATTTT. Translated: CASSYGTSVPTDTQYF.

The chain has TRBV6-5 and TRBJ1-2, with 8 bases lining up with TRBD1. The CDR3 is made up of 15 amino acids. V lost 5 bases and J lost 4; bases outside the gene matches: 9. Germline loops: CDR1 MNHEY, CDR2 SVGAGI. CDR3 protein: CASSARTGRSYGYTF. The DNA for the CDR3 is TGTGCCAGCAGTGCTAGGACAGGGAGAAGCTATGGCTACACCTTC.

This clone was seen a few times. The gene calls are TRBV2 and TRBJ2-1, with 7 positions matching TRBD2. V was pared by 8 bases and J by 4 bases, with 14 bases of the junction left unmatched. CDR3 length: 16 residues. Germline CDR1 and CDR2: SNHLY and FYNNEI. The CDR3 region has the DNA TGTGCCAGCTTCTATGGGTCTAGCGGAAAATACAATGAGCAGTTCTTC. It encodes CASFYGSSGKYNEQFF.

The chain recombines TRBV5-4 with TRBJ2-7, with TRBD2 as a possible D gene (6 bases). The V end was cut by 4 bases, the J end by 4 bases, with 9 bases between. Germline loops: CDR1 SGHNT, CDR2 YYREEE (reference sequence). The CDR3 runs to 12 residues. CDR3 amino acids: CASSSRGYEQYF. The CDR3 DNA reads TGTGCCAGCAGCAGTCGGGGGTACGAGCAGTACTTC. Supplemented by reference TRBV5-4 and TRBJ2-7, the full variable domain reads ETGVTQSPTHLIKTRGQQVTLRCSSQSGHNTVSWYQQALGQGPQFIFQYYREEENGRGNFPPRFSGLQFPNYSSELNVNALELDDSALYLCASSSRGYEQYFGPGTRLTVT.

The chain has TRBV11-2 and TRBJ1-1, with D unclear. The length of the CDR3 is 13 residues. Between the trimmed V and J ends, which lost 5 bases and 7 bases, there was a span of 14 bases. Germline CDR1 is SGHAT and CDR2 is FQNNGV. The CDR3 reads CASSVALNGEAFF. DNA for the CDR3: TGTGCCAGCAGCGTAGCGCTTAACGGTGAAGCTTTCTTT.